This T cell receptor (beta chain) originates from a study of PD-1 blockade in classical Hodgkin lymphoma (dated by TCRdb to the early 2020s). Study-level background: Nivolumab dosing was 3 mg/kg intravenously every 2 weeks, continuing until either disease progression or unacceptable toxicity. To define a peripheral blood immune signature of response to PD-1 blockade in classical Hodgkin lymphoma, the study combined TCR beta sequencing with CyTOF.

V is pared back by 6 bases and J by 10 bases, with 10 bases lying between the germline termini. According to the germline V gene (reference sequence), CDR1 reads MNHEY and CDR2 reads SMNVEV. CDR3 length: 11 amino acids, cysteine to phenylalanine. The retained sequence is limited to the CDR3, 33 bases, with the frame set at the first base. The time point label, read with the paper, signifies: cycle 2 day 1 (C2D1) of nivolumab. Every trial patient had relapsed following autologous stem cell transplantation, and prior brentuximab vedotin exposure was what differed among cohorts A, B and C. The trial cohort included around 60 patients with relapsed/refractory classical Hodgkin lymphoma, and each patient had a best overall response of complete response, partial response or progressive disease. In the multi-cohort phase II CheckMate 205 trial, trial patients received single-agent nivolumab. An independent review committee assessed best overall response by applying the 2007 International Working Group response criteria. Trial PBMCs were obtained immediately prior to nivolumab initiation (C1D1) and on therapy at cycle 2 day 1 and cycle 4 day 1. After peripheral blood was drawn into 8 mL Vacutainer Cell Preparation Tubes, PBMCs were isolated by centrifugation and then cryopreserved.

Genomic DNA was isolated using the Qiagen DNeasy kit from unsorted PBMCs as well as from negatively selected CD4+ and CD8+ fractions. Using primers that anneal to V and J segments, immunoSEQ multiplex PCR amplified the TCR beta CDR3 regions. A synthetic immune receptor repertoire was used to minimize amplification bias, and remaining bias was computationally removed after sequencing. From the authors' description of their analysis: Custom Python scripts were used to quantify repertoire diversity as the Shannon entropy index. Unsorted, CD4+ and CD8+ repertoires were examined separately, except in combined analyses, for which CD4+ and CD8+ sequences were merged in silico. Clonal expansion was defined as a frequency increase of at least 2-fold after treatment compared with C1D1, and clones undetected at baseline were assigned a pseudocount of 0.5. Singleton clones were defined as clones with 0 or 1 copy at C1D1, and non-singleton clones were defined as clones with 2 or more copies. Clones expanded in unsorted samples were labelled as CD4+, CD8+ or unknown by matching protein sequences in sorted samples from the same patient. Wilcoxon tests on paired samples were used to test changes in diversity from C1D1 to C4D1. TCRdb obtained this table from immuneACCESS and retained in-frame rearrangements with V and J assigned. These tables miss some clones; where compared with another copy, unresolved V genes account for less than half of the shortfall, and the remainder is unexplained. The V and J calls and clone size come from that table; D and trimming were worked out from the DNA. The sample table lists tens of thousands of clones, around four fifths of them with a count of one. About a fifth of the sample is taken by the ten largest.

Comments on this clone: The target of this receptor is not known. One base away there is no much larger clone; base qualities are not given.

What the research found in general, with its limitations: The study was restricted to a single clinical trial cohort, and the causes of repertoire differences, possibly disease activity or prior therapy, were left undefined. Lower diversity was observed in patients in whom nivolumab was started less than 1 year after ASCT, and these patients were excluded from later analyses so that confounding by immune reconstitution would be avoided. Baseline TCR diversity was reported to be lower in newly diagnosed patients than in healthy donors, and even lower in relapsed/refractory patients. By C4D1, a significant rise was seen in CD4+ TCR diversity but not in CD8+ TCR diversity (p=0.0027 vs p=0.16), and the rise was most apparent among complete responders (p=0.02). Trial patients achieving complete response had baseline diversity similar to newly diagnosed patients, whereas partial responders and progressors had significantly lower diversity.

The V gene is TRBV27 and the J gene is TRBJ2-1; a confident D gene designation cannot be given. This receptor was identified in a human donor with classical Hodgkin lymphoma. The source material was peripheral blood mononuclear cells (PBMCs), sampled before the second cycle of nivolumab. The CDR3 region has the sequence CASSGFGEQFF. DNA sequence: TGTGCCAGCAGCGGATTCGGGGAGCAGTTCTTC.